Here is one TCR beta chain with its context. Its antigen is unknown. The record originates from a study of blood T cells in healthy people across ages. Study-wide background: About one barcoded TCR beta cDNA was captured per two T cells. Findings of the study overall: Getting older went along with TCR beta diversity per million T cells dropping roughly linearly.

The germline CDR1 and CDR2 sequences are SEHNR and FQNEAQ (reference sequence). This CDR3 contains 19 residues. The junction had 11 bases not matched to a gene; V was cut back by 5 bases and J by 1 base. For the second PCR, which ran for 7 to 11 cycles, a sample-barcoded 5' primer and a J-beta primer mix were used. Each cDNA molecule was tagged by a template-switch adaptor that had 12 random nucleotides. One entry per CDR3 protein, called by TCRdb with MiXCR from the 5' RACE reads. The sample comprises roughly 1.9 million distinct CDR3 sequences, around 40% of which are singletons, and 20% to 25% rests with the top ten.

This chain uses TRBV7-9 with TRBJ2-6; 10 bases are a match to TRBD2. This clonotype was obtained from a human donor in good health. The sequenced sample consisted of blood. The CDR3 loop reads CASSKSLAGALSGANVLTF. CDR3 coding DNA: TGTGCCAGCAGCAAGAGCCTAGCGGGGGCCCTTTCTGGGGCCAACGTCCTGACTTTC.